Below, 16 T cell receptor beta chains from the same sample are listed, as sequenced in a study of T cells in Graves' hyperthyroidism and ophthalmopathy. RNA transcripts were the template for amplifying TCR beta CDR3 regions. TCR CDR3 underwent first-round RT-PCR with the HTBI primer set. MiXCR, run by TCRdb on the multiplex PCR reads, gives a single entry per CDR3 protein. The sample records more than 500,000 distinct CDR3 sequences, about 15% being singletons. Sequenced material: blood. These receptors were collected from a woman aged 40 to 55 with Graves' ophthalmopathy.

In its sample, this clonotype was seen many times. The chain carries TRBV6-2 or TRBV6-3 and TRBJ2-5; D unclear. This CDR3 comprises 13 residues. Germline-derived CDR1 and CDR2 are MNHEY and SVGEGT. Trimming took off 7 bases at V and 5 bases at J, with 14 bases between the two ends. CDR3 sequence reads: CASKETALETQYF. The CDR3 region has the DNA TGTGCCAGCAAGGAAACAGCTTTGGAGACCCAGTACTTC.

V usage is TRBV5-4 and J usage is TRBJ2-7; 9 positions agree with TRBD1. The V segment lost 4 bases and the J segment 5 bases; nucleotides outside the gene matches: 10. There are 15 residues in the CDR3. Germline values: CDR1 SGHNT, CDR2 YYREEE (reference sequence). As DNA, the CDR3 is TGTGCCAGCAGCCTCACCGGGACAGGGCATGACGAGCAGTACTTC. Protein product: CASSLTGTGHDEQYF.

The V gene is TRBV20-1, the J gene TRBJ2-5; no firm D call. The CDR3 loop spans 14 amino acids. Germline V gene sequence: CDR1 DFQATT, CDR2 SNEGSKA (reference sequence). V dropped 2 bases and J dropped 3 bases, with 13 bases sitting between them. The CDR3 loop is CSARLGAYKETQYF. The CDR3, as DNA: TGCAGTGCTAGACTCGGCGCGTACAAAGAGACCCAGTACTTC.

The rearrangement uses TRBV14 and TRBJ2-7; weak D call: TRBD2 (5 bases). Germline V gives CDR1 SGHDN, CDR2 FVKESK. The CDR3 totals 17 residues. V was clipped by 4 bases and J by 3 bases, with 22 bases between them. The DNA of the CDR3 is TGTGCCAGCAGCCCAAGAACGGGGTCAGCGTTTAACTACGAGCAGTACTTC. This translates into CASSPRTGSAFNYEQYF.

This clonotype was recorded at least ten times. The chain combines TRBV11-2 with TRBJ2-2; 8 bases map to TRBD1. Germline V CDR1 and CDR2: SGHAT, FQNNGV. There are 14 residues in the CDR3. V dropped 10 bases and J dropped 4; count of bases not matched to a gene: 8. CDR3 residues: CATSDRAVTGELFF. CDR3 DNA sequence: TGTGCCACTTCGGACAGGGCAGTCACCGGGGAGCTGTTTTTT.

The chain recombines TRBV30 with TRBJ2-5, with TRBD2 as a possible D gene (6 bases). The CDR3 is 14 residues long. V was pared by 1 base and J by 2 bases, with 11 bases between. Germline values: CDR1 GTSNPN, CDR2 SVGIG (reference sequence). CDR3 DNA: TGTGCCTGGAGTGCCTCAGGGACTCAAGAGACCCAGTACTTC. Its protein product is CAWSASGTQETQYF.

The genes are TRBV5-4 and TRBJ2-7; 8 nucleotides align to TRBD2. Germline V gene data show CDR1 as SGHNT and CDR2 as YYREEE (reference sequence). The CDR3 has 14 amino acids. The J segment lost 6 bases and the V segment lost 4 bases, leaving 9 bases of the junction unmatched. CDR3 region: CASSRPTGGGEQYF. The DNA of the CDR3 is TGTGCCAGCAGCCGACCCACCGGGGGGGGCGAGCAGTACTTC.

This clonotype was counted ten times or more. The gene calls are TRBV12-5 and TRBJ1-5, with a possible D match to TRBD1 (6 bases). Germline V gene lookup returns CDR1 LGHNT and CDR2 FRNRAP. This CDR3 contains 14 residues. Deletions cut 5 bases from V and 4 bases from J, with 12 bases between. Here the CDR3 reads CASGTTGRNQPQHF. The CDR3 nucleotides read TGTGCTAGTGGTACAACAGGGAGGAATCAGCCCCAGCATTTT.

This rearrangement joins TRBV29-1 to TRBJ2-5; 8 nucleotides align to TRBD2. V lost 4 bases and J lost 4; bases outside the gene matches: 11. This CDR3 contains 15 residues. Germline CDR1 and CDR2: SQVTM and ANQGSEA. The CDR3 sequence is CSVAGGRAGGETQYF. The DNA of the CDR3 is TGCAGCGTTGCGGGGGGTCGGGCGGGAGGAGAGACCCAGTACTTC.

This clonotype appeared many times. The V gene is TRBV28, the J gene TRBJ2-5; TRBD2 agrees at 13 bases. V lost 5 bases to trimming and J lost 5 bases; unmatched junction nucleotides: 8. Per germline, CDR1 MDHEN and CDR2 SYDVKM. The CDR3 is made up of 16 amino acids. The CDR3: CASSRTGTSGEETQYF. As DNA, the CDR3 is TGTGCCAGCAGTCGTACGGGGACTAGCGGGGAGGAGACCCAGTACTTC.

In its sample, this clonotype was seen many times. The chain is built from TRBV30 and TRBJ2-7; 10 positions agree with TRBD2. The CDR3 runs 15 residues. The J segment lost 5 bases and the V segment lost 2 bases, leaving 9 bases of the junction unmatched. Per the germline V gene, CDR1 is GTSNPN and CDR2 is SVGIG (reference sequence). CDR3 bases: TGTGCCTGGAGTACGGGGATAGCGGGAGGTGACGAGCAGTACTTC. Amino acids: CAWSTGIAGGDEQYF.

This clonotype came up many times. The chain recombines TRBV7-2 with TRBJ2-4; TRBD2 matches at 10 bases. CDR1 is SGHTA, CDR2 FQGNSA, per germline. The CDR3 loop spans 14 amino acids. With 5 bases clipped from V and 9 bases from J, the junction kept 7 bases outside the gene matches. The CDR3 bases are TGTGCCAGCAGCATGGGACTAGCGTCGGGCATTCAGTACTTC. Amino acids: CASSMGLASGIQYF.

This clonotype was counted many times. This chain joins TRBV24-1 and TRBJ2-2, with TRBD2 matching over 11 bases. Germline assignment: CDR1 KGHDR and CDR2 SFDVKD. There are 16 residues in the CDR3. V gave up 1 base and J gave up 3 bases; unmatched junction bases: 0. DNA for the CDR3: TGTGCCACCAGTGATTTACTAGCGGGAGACACCGGGGAGCTGTTTTTT. As protein: CATSDLLAGDTGELFF.

The table lists this clonotype with many counts. V usage is TRBV29-1 and J usage is TRBJ1-1, with a possible D match to TRBD1 (5 bases). The germline gives CDR1 SQVTM, CDR2 ANQGSEA. The CDR3 length is 13 residues. The V end lost 1 base, the J end lost 1 base, and 7 bases lay between the germline ends. The CDR3 coding sequence is TGCAGCGTTGAAGGGGGGAAGAACACTGAAGCTTTCTTT. Residues: CSVEGGKNTEAFF.

Details on this clonotype: The junction departs from germline at one end; a sequencing error may be responsible. V usage is TRBV6-5 and J usage is TRBJ1-1, with D tentatively TRBD1 (5 bases). This CDR3 is built from 13 residues. CDR1 is MNHEY, CDR2 SVGAGI, per germline. The chain's CDR3 is CASRLTRVTEASF. Here the CDR3 DNA reads TGTGCCAGCAGATTAACCAGGGTCACTGAAGCTTCCTTT.

This CDR3 is CASSFHYNQPQHF. The CDR3 DNA reads as TGTGCCAGCAGCTTTCATTATAACCAGCCCCAGCATTTT. The chain has TRBV7-2 and TRBJ1-5, with D uncertain. The CDR3 contains 13 residues. From germline, CDR1 is SGHTA and CDR2 FQGNSA. Between the trimmed V and J ends, which lost 3 bases and 7 bases, there was a span of 10 bases.